This TCR beta chain is from a study of blood T cell repertoires in COVID-19. Recovered status applied to Cohort 3 donors who had two consecutive negative PCRs. It also applied to those with clearance or with symptom resolution. V lost 1 base, J lost 7 bases, and 15 bases stayed unmatched. The V gene's germline CDR1 is GTSNPN and CDR2 SVGIG (reference sequence). CDR3 size: 18 residues. Profiling relied on immunoSEQ multiplex PCR, and the TCRdb table lists in-frame clones only, not all of them. The table shows about 250,000 clones, with about nine tenths occurring only once. Sequencing was done on a sample of PBMCs or T cells enriched from blood (not recorded which). The origin of this receptor is a man aged 35 to 55 who had recovered from COVID-19. The chain has TRBV30 and TRBJ1-4; 10 nucleotides agree with TRBD1. CDR3: CAWSAGRTGGVIGEKLFF. Here the CDR3 DNA reads TGTGCCTGGAGTGCCGGACGGACAGGGGGGGTAATAGGTGAAAAACTGTTTTTT. The variable domain in full, with the rest retrieved from reference TRBV30 and TRBJ1-4, is SQTIHQWPATLVQPVGSPLSLECTVEGTSNPNLYWYRQAAGRGLQLLFYSVGIGQISSEVPQNLSASRPQDRQFILSSKKLLLSDSGFYLCAWSAGRTGGVIGEKLFFGSGTQLSVL.